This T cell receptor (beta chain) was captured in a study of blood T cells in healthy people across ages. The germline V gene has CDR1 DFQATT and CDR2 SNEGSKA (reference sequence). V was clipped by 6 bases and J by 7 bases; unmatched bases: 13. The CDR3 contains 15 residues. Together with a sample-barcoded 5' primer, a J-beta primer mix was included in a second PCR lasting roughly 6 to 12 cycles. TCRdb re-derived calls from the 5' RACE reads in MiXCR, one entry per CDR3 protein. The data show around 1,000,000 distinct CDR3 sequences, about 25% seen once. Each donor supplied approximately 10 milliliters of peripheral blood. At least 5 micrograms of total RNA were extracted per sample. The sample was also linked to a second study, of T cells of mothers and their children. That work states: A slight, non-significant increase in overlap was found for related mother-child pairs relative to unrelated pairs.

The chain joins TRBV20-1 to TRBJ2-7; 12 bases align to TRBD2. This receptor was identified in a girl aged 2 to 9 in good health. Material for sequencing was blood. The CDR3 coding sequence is TGCAGTGCGGAGTCCACAACTAGCGGGAGGAGGGAGCAGTACTTC. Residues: CSAESTTSGRREQYF.